The 16 T cell receptor beta chains given below trace back to one sample, sequenced in a study of CD8 T cells in ankylosing spondylitis. A single record per CDR3 protein comes from TCRdb applying MiXCR to the 5' RACE reads. The top ten clones hold less than 20% of a sample with about 420,000 distinct CDR3 sequences, around 20% of them seen once. Broader study findings: In ankylosing spondylitis blood, a motif of eight highly homologous TCR beta variants appeared characteristic.

Their antigens remain unidentified. Sequencing was performed on blood, either unsorted or a sorted T cell fraction (not recorded which). These receptors originate from a male donor with ankylosing spondylitis.

This chain connects TRBV4-2 to TRBJ2-1; 10 positions agree with TRBD2. The CDR3 consists of 15 residues. Germline CDR1 and CDR2: LGHNA and YNFKEQ. The V gene end was trimmed by 10 bases and the J gene end by 7 bases; junction bases not matched to a gene: 13. The CDR3 nucleotides are TGTGCCACCTCGGATGTAGCGGGAGGTGTAAATGAGCAGTTCTTC. Translation gives CATSDVAGGVNEQFF.

This chain connects TRBV7-2 to TRBJ2-1; D may be TRBD1 (7 bases). The germline gives CDR1 SGHTA, CDR2 FQGNSA. CDR3 size: 15 residues. Trimming cost V 8 bases and J 4 bases, with 18 bases left between them. This CDR3 is CASGTDQGGYNEQFF. The CDR3 nucleotides read TGTGCCAGCGGTACGGACCAGGGGGGATACAATGAGCAGTTCTTC.

The chain combines TRBV20-1 with TRBJ1-5; D ambiguous. Per the germline V gene, CDR1 is DFQATT and CDR2 is SNEGSKA (reference sequence). The CDR3 runs to 15 residues. Trimming removed 2 bases from V and 4 bases from J, with 15 bases in between. The DNA of the CDR3 is TGCAGTGCTAGATCGACCGCCACAACTAATCAGCCCCAGCATTTT. Its protein is CSARSTATTNQPQHF.

V usage is TRBV18 and J usage is TRBJ2-3; 9 positions agree with TRBD2. The trim removed 0 bases at V and 2 bases at J, leaving 3 bases unmatched. This CDR3 is built from 16 residues. The V gene's germline CDR1 is KGHSH and CDR2 LQKENI. CDR3 coding DNA: TGTGCCAGCTCACCACCCAGCGGGAGGCCCACAGATACGCAGTATTTT. Residues: CASSPPSGRPTDTQYF.

This clonotype was seen many times. The gene calls are TRBV4-1 and TRBJ2-1; TRBD2 aligns across 11 bases. Germline-derived CDR1 and CDR2 are MGHRA and YSYEKL. J lost 7 bases, V lost 3 bases, and 8 bases had no gene match. The CDR3 sequence is 16 residues long. CDR3 DNA sequence: TGCGCCAGCAGCCATATAACTAGCGGGAGTCATAATGAGCAGTTCTTC. Its translation: CASSHITSGSHNEQFF.

The rearrangement links TRBV6-2 or TRBV6-3 to TRBJ2-3; TRBD1 matches at 8 bases. J lost 6 bases, V lost 2 bases, and 13 bases had no gene match. Germline loops: CDR1 MNHEY, CDR2 SVGEGT. The length of the CDR3 is 17 residues. The CDR3 DNA is TGTGCCAGCAGTTACAGGGGGGACAGGATGCACAGGGATACGCAGTATTTT. It encodes CASSYRGDRMHRDTQYF.

This chain joins TRBV23-1 and TRBJ1-5; 9 positions match TRBD1. TRBV23-1 is marked as an open reading frame, function uncertain. V gave up 2 bases and J gave up 6 bases; unmatched junction bases: 5. This CDR3 has 15 amino acids. The CDR3 loop is CASSQQGQGVQPQHF. CDR3 coding DNA: TGCGCCAGCAGTCAACAGGGACAGGGAGTTCAGCCCCAGCATTTT.

This clonotype was seen only once. This chain links TRBV11-2 with TRBJ1-1; D unresolved. The CDR3 extends over 14 amino acids. CDR1 and CDR2 from the germline V gene are SGHAT and FQNNGV. V was shortened by 3 bases and J by 0 bases, with 8 bases between the two germline ends. The CDR3 DNA is TGTGCCAGCAGCTTGAACCCGGTGAACACTGAAGCTTTCTTT. Translated, it gives CASSLNPVNTEAFF.

J is TRBJ2-7 and V is TRBV27; no clear D. V was pared by 5 bases and J by 2 bases, with 13 bases between. The CDR3 spans 14 residues. Looked up from germline, CDR1 is MNHEY and CDR2 is SMNVEV (reference sequence). The CDR3 reads CASSPNTWAYEQYF. The CDR3 nucleotides are TGTGCCAGCAGTCCTAATACTTGGGCCTACGAGCAGTACTTC.

This clonotype was detected ten times or more. This chain joins TRBV29-1 and TRBJ2-1, with no clear D. Germline V gives CDR1 SQVTM, CDR2 ANQGSEA. This CDR3 is 15 amino acids long. V gave up 5 bases and J gave up 6 bases, with 20 bases separating them. CDR3 region: CSVSGPSLVVNEQFF. CDR3 nucleotides: TGCAGCGTTTCCGGACCGTCCCTAGTAGTCAATGAGCAGTTCTTC.

The CDR3, as DNA: TGTGCCAGCGGGGCCCACAGGGGGCGGAACACCGGGGAGCTGTTTTTT. Residues: CASGAHRGRNTGELFF. This rearrangement joins TRBV27 to TRBJ2-2, with TRBD1 matching over 9 bases. CDR1 MNHEY and CDR2 SMNVEV come from the germline V gene (reference sequence). J was trimmed by 1 base and V by 8 bases; bases with no gene match: 8. CDR3 length: 16 residues.

This clonotype showed up just a few times. The chain couples TRBV9 to TRBJ2-3; weak D call: TRBD2 (6 bases). The CDR3 runs 13 residues. Germline V gene lookup returns CDR1 SGDLS and CDR2 YYNGEE. V was clipped by 4 bases and J by 2 bases, with 8 bases between them. For the CDR3, the DNA is TGTGCCAGCAGCATGCGGGACACAGATACGCAGTATTTT. Its protein is CASSMRDTDTQYF.

This clonotype was detected a few times. The V and J genes are TRBV5-1 and TRBJ2-7; no firm D call. Germline CDR1 reads SGHRS; CDR2 reads YFSETQ. The CDR3 is 14 amino acids. V was pared by 1 base and J by 3 bases, with 11 bases between. CDR3 region: CASSLRPGSYEQYF. As DNA, the CDR3 is TGCGCCAGCAGCTTGCGTCCGGGCAGCTACGAGCAGTACTTC. Filled out from reference TRBV5-1 and TRBJ2-7, the complete variable domain reads KAGVTQTPRYLIKTRGQQVTLSCSPISGHRSVSWYQQTPGQGLQFLFEYFSETQRNKGNFPGRFSGRQFSNSRSEMNVSTLELGDSALYLCASSLRPGSYEQYFGPGTRLTVT.

V and J are TRBV6-1 and TRBJ2-5, with 7 bases fitting TRBD1. Germline CDR1 is MNHNS and CDR2 is SASEGT. The CDR3 extends over 15 amino acids. J lost 3 bases, V lost 3 bases, and 7 bases had no gene match. CDR3 amino acids: CASSDVGTVKETQYF. As DNA, the CDR3 is TGTGCCAGCAGTGATGTGGGGACAGTGAAAGAGACCCAGTACTTC.

This sequence joins TRBV3-1 and TRBJ2-7; weak D call: TRBD1 (5 bases). Germline lookup yields CDR1 LGHDT and CDR2 YNNKEL (reference sequence). The V and J ends lost 6 bases and 2 bases respectively, with 14 bases between them. CDR3 size: 14 residues. This CDR3 reads CASSPQVVAYEQYF. DNA of the CDR3: TGTGCCAGCAGTCCACAGGTCGTGGCCTACGAGCAGTACTTC.

The chain is built from TRBV7-2 and TRBJ1-2; TRBD1 agrees at 7 bases. The V gene end was trimmed by 8 bases and the J gene end by 4 bases; junction bases not matched to a gene: 10. The CDR3 is 14 residues long. Germline V gene sequence: CDR1 SGHTA, CDR2 FQGNSA. CDR3 coding DNA: TGTGCCAGCTGCCCGGGACAGACCCTCTATGGCTACACCTTC. Protein: CASCPGQTLYGYTF.